This TCR beta chain was captured in a study of blood T cells in healthy people across ages. About the study: About one barcoded beta molecule per two T cells was the capture yield of template switching.

Trimming took 6 bases from V and 3 from J, leaving 11 bases between them. The CDR3 has 13 residues. In germline, CDR1 is ENHRY, CDR2 SYGVKD. General observations from the study: Older age coincided with a roughly linear decline in TCR beta diversity per million T cells.

On this clonotype: What it binds is not known.

A J-beta primer mix and a sample-barcoded 5' primer were used in a second PCR of about 7 to 12 cycles. TCRdb re-called the 5' RACE reads through MiXCR, storing one row per CDR3 protein. Of approximately 800,000 distinct CDR3 sequences detected, roughly 25% appear once; the ten largest clones hold approximately 3.7%. These data also featured in a second study, about T cells of mothers and their children. That publication notes: A second PCR was performed with the M1S primer. This primer added sample barcodes and 2-4 random nucleotides.

The sequence was collected from a boy younger than 18 in good health. Sequences were obtained from blood. V is TRBV10-3 and J is TRBJ1-1; tentative D call: TRBD1 (6 bases). The CDR3 DNA is TGTGCCATCAGGGATCAGGGGTACACTGAAGCTTTCTTT. Its protein is CAIRDQGYTEAFF.